Following are 22 T cell receptor beta chains from one sample sequenced in a study of spatial heterogeneity in lung cancer. TCRdb reprocessed the 5' RACE reads with MiXCR, giving one entry per CDR3 protein. Of about 92,000 distinct CDR3 sequences in the sample, approximately 12% were seen once. Noted time point: sample taken at primary tumor resection. From tumor, nontumor lung or frozen PBMC, whole RNA was taken unsorted for sequencing. This material consisted of PBMCs, taken at surgery. Every receptor here comes from a male donor with early-stage non-small cell lung cancer.

This clonotype turned up a few times. The CDR3 sequence is CASTGASGRAGEQYF. CDR3 sequence (DNA): TGTGCCAGCACGGGCGCTAGCGGGAGGGCCGGAGAGCAGTACTTC. The V call is TRBV25-1, the J call TRBJ2-7, with 12 bases that match TRBD2. Germline V gene sequence: CDR1 MGHDK, CDR2 SYGVNS. The CDR3 spans 15 residues. Trimming cost V 7 bases and J 7 bases; bases outside gene matches: 11.

This clonotype turned up a few times. This chain links TRBV7-3 with TRBJ2-1; 8 bases align to TRBD2. The V gene end was trimmed by 1 base and the J gene end by 4 bases; junction bases not matched to a gene: 9. CDR3 length: 17 residues. Germline V lookup: CDR1 SGHTA, CDR2 FQGTGA. Here the CDR3 reads CASSLNSPGTSYNEQFF. The CDR3 DNA reads as TGTGCCAGCAGCTTAAATAGCCCGGGGACTAGTTACAATGAGCAGTTCTTC.

V is TRBV7-2 and J is TRBJ2-1; D gene ambiguous. Germline-derived CDR1 and CDR2 are SGHTA and FQGNSA. Between the trimmed V and J ends, which lost 3 bases and 8 bases, there was a span of 17 bases. The CDR3 spans 15 residues. The CDR3 coding sequence is TGTGCCAGCAGCTTCCAAAGCCGCCTAGAGCATGAGCAGTTCTTC. Residues: CASSFQSRLEHEQFF.

This clonotype has only a few counts. This rearrangement joins TRBV20-1 to TRBJ2-7, with D hard to call. Germline-derived CDR1 and CDR2 are DFQATT and SNEGSKA (reference sequence). The CDR3 is made up of 12 amino acids. Trimming shortened V by 3 bases and J by 2 bases, and 8 bases separated the two germline ends. CDR3 nucleotide sequence: TGCAGTGCTAGGAGGTTCCCCTACGAGCAGTACTTC. It specifies CSARRFPYEQYF.

This clonotype has a count of ten or more. V is TRBV11-2 and J is TRBJ2-3, with a possible D match to TRBD2 (5 bases). The CDR3 consists of 11 residues. The V gene lost 1 base and the J gene lost 9 bases, with 5 bases spanning the gap. CDR1 is SGHAT, CDR2 FQNNGV, per germline. DNA for the CDR3: TGTGCCAGCAGCTTAGGAGGGACGCAGTATTTT. As protein: CASSLGGTQYF.

Many counts were recorded for this clonotype. CDR3 coding DNA: TGTGCCAGCAGTTTAGGGGCAGCTAATGAAAAACTGTTTTTT. It translates to CASSLGAANEKLFF. V usage is TRBV28 and J usage is TRBJ1-4; D may be TRBD1 (5 bases). V was shortened by 2 bases and J by 3 bases, with 7 bases between the two germline ends. CDR1 and CDR2 (germline): MDHEN, SYDVKM. This CDR3 spans 14 amino acids.

This clonotype was seen at least ten times. The chain has TRBV18 and TRBJ2-1; D gene ambiguous. V dropped 2 bases and J dropped 5 bases, with 7 bases sitting between them. This CDR3 is 13 amino acids long. The germline gives CDR1 KGHSH, CDR2 LQKENI. CDR3 sequence reads: CASSPVYDNEQFF. CDR3 DNA sequence: TGTGCCAGCTCACCAGTGTACGACAATGAGCAGTTCTTC.

This clonotype was counted only a few times. V gene TRBV5-1 combines with J gene TRBJ2-1; TRBD1 aligns across 9 bases. The V and J ends lost 5 bases and 2 bases, in that order; junction bases with no gene match: 8. The length of the CDR3 is 16 residues. CDR1 SGHRS and CDR2 YFSETQ come from the germline V gene. CDR3 region: CASRSTGTGPYNEQFF. In nucleotides, the CDR3 is TGCGCCAGCAGATCTACCGGGACAGGGCCCTACAATGAGCAGTTCTTC.

The chain uses TRBV7-9 and TRBJ2-7, with D hard to call. V shed 1 base and J shed 3 bases, with 10 bases lying between them. The CDR3 is 14 residues long. CDR1 and CDR2 from the germline V gene are SEHNR and FQNEAQ (reference sequence). The DNA for the CDR3 is TGTGCCAGCAGCTTAGGGGCAGGAAACTACGAGCAGTACTTC. Translation: CASSLGAGNYEQYF.

In this sample, this clonotype turned up a few times. The chain is built from TRBV28 and TRBJ1-3, with 8 nucleotides matching TRBD1. The CDR3 runs 13 residues. Germline loops: CDR1 MDHEN, CDR2 SYDVKM. Trimming at V came to 7 bases and at J to 5 bases, leaving 4 bases not matched to a gene. The CDR3 DNA reads as TGTGCCAGCACCAGGACAGGGAGAAACACCATATATTTT. Translation gives CASTRTGRNTIYF. The full variable domain, completed using reference TRBV28 and TRBJ1-3, is DVKVTQSSRYLVKRTGEKVFLECVQDMDHENMFWYRQDPGLGLRLIYFSYDVKMKEKGDIPEGYSVSREKKERFSLILESASTNQTSMYLCASTRTGRNTIYFGEGSWLTVV.

J is TRBJ2-1 and V is TRBV20-1; 15 positions agree with TRBD2. The CDR3 sequence is 17 residues long. The V gene's germline CDR1 is DFQATT and CDR2 SNEGSKA (reference sequence). The V and J ends lost 5 bases and 0 bases, in that order; junction bases with no gene match: 5. The CDR3 is CSAAGTSGRNSYNEQFF. CDR3 nucleotides: TGCAGTGCTGCCGGGACTAGCGGGAGGAACTCCTACAATGAGCAGTTCTTC.

This chain links TRBV10-3 with TRBJ2-5; D remains unclear. V lost 3 bases to trimming and J lost 1 base, with 0 bases between them. From germline, CDR1 is ENHRY and CDR2 SYGVKD. This CDR3 has 11 residues. This CDR3 is CAISDQETQYF. The CDR3 DNA sequence: TGTGCCATCAGTGACCAAGAGACCCAGTACTTC.

The J gene is TRBJ2-5, the V gene TRBV28; 8 bases line up with TRBD2. From germline, CDR1 is MDHEN and CDR2 SYDVKM. This CDR3 contains 15 residues. With V trimmed by 1 base and J by 5 bases, 6 bases remained unmatched. CDR3 DNA sequence: TGTGCCAGCAGTTTATCAGGGACTAGATTTGAGACCCAGTACTTC. Encoded protein: CASSLSGTRFETQYF.

The CDR3 DNA follows: TGCGCCAGCAGCCCGGGGGGACCAAAAGAGACCCAGTACTTC. Encoded protein: CASSPGGPKETQYF. This chain uses TRBV5-1 with TRBJ2-5, with 7 bases identical to TRBD2. The V and J ends lost 4 bases and 3 bases, in that order; junction bases with no gene match: 6. Germline values: CDR1 SGHRS, CDR2 YFSETQ. The CDR3 loop spans 14 amino acids.

The gene calls are TRBV9 and TRBJ2-1, with 7 positions matching TRBD2. Trimming took 0 bases from V and 7 from J; bases not matched to a gene: 10. CDR1 and CDR2 from the germline V gene are SGDLS and YYNGEE. CDR3 length equals 16 residues. In DNA, the CDR3 is TGTGCCAGCAGCGTAGCGGGGGGTAACGGACAAAATGAGCAGTTCTTC. Residues: CASSVAGGNGQNEQFF.

A note on this clonotype: One end of the junction does not line up with germline, which may come from a read error. The V call is TRBV27, the J call TRBJ2-7, with 7 positions matching TRBD1. Germline V gives CDR1 MNHEY, CDR2 SMNVEV (reference sequence). The CDR3 spans 14 residues. CDR3 in amino acids: CTSSRDSLFNEQYF. The CDR3 nucleotides are TGTACCAGCAGTCGGGACAGCCTTTTTAATGAGCAGTACTTC.

The CDR3 is CASSLDRLQVLVRNEQFF. The CDR3 DNA reads as TGTGCCAGCAGCTTAGATAGGCTACAGGTTCTCGTTCGCAATGAGCAGTTCTTC. The rearrangement links TRBV7-2 to TRBJ2-1; D is possibly TRBD1 (5 bases). V was trimmed by 1 base and J by 6 bases, leaving 22 bases between them. CDR1 and CDR2 (germline): SGHTA, FQGNSA. This CDR3 comprises 18 residues.

The rearrangement uses TRBV20-1 and TRBJ2-1; 8 bases map to TRBD1. Germline CDR1 reads DFQATT; CDR2 reads SNEGSKA (reference sequence). The length of the CDR3 is 14 residues. V was clipped by 4 bases and J by 4 bases; unmatched bases: 6. In nucleotides, the CDR3 is TGCAGTGCTATAGGACAGGGCCTTTACAATGAGCAGTTCTTC. Amino acids: CSAIGQGLYNEQFF.

CDR3 in DNA: TGTGCCAGCAGTCTTGCGGGAACGGGGGTTGGCACTGAAGCTTTCTTT. Encoded protein: CASSLAGTGVGTEAFF. The J gene is TRBJ1-1, the V gene TRBV28; D may be TRBD1 (5 bases). Germline CDR1 is MDHEN and CDR2 is SYDVKM. Trimming cost V 5 bases and J 4 bases, with 20 bases left between them. The CDR3 is 16 amino acids.

On this clonotype itself: A much larger clone differs by one base, so this may be a read error. This rearrangement joins TRBV20-1 to TRBJ1-1; D not certain. The CDR3 consists of 13 residues. Germline V gives CDR1 DFQATT, CDR2 SNEGSKA (reference sequence). The V end was cut by 3 bases, the J end by 1 base, with 9 bases between. CDR3 coding DNA: TGCAGTGCTAGGCCGCGGGGGAACACTGAAGCTTTCTTT. Translated: CSARPRGNTEAFF.

This chain connects TRBV20-1 to TRBJ2-6; unclear D gene. Germline V gene lookup returns CDR1 DFQATT and CDR2 SNEGSKA (reference sequence). The CDR3 runs to 15 residues. V gave up 0 bases and J gave up 1 base, with 7 bases separating them. The CDR3 reads CSARETESGANVLTF. CDR3 nucleotide sequence: TGCAGTGCTAGAGAAACCGAATCTGGGGCCAACGTCCTGACTTTC.

CDR3 in amino acids: CASRPTGGSSTDTQYF. CDR3 sequence (DNA): TGTGCCAGCAGACCGACCGGGGGCTCTAGCACAGATACGCAGTATTTT. The chain uses TRBV2 and TRBJ2-3; D is tentatively TRBD1 or TRBD2 (6 bases each). This CDR3 contains 16 residues. Between the trimmed V and J ends, which lost 6 bases and 0 bases, there was a span of 16 bases. Germline-derived CDR1 and CDR2 are SNHLY and FYNNEI.